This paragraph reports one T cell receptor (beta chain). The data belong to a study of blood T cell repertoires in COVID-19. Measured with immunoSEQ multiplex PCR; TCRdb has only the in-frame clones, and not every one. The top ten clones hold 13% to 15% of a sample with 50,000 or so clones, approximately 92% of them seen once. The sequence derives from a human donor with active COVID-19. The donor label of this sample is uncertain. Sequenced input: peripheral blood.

CDR3 sequence reads: CASSPPRDTYEQYV. The CDR3 nucleotides are TGTGCCAGCAGCCCTCCCCGGGACACTTACGAGCAGTACGTC. V and J are TRBV11-2 and TRBJ2-7; weak D call: TRBD1 (6 bases). Trimming left V 5 bases short and J 4 bases short, with 15 bases between. This CDR3 contains 14 residues. Germline V gene data show CDR1 as SGHAT and CDR2 as FQNNGV.